This T cell receptor (beta chain) derives from a study of blood T cell repertoires in COVID-19. Study overall: Acute-phase and convalescent COVID-19 samples originated in the United States, Italy and Spain.

The table came from immunoSEQ multiplex PCR; TCRdb's copy has only in-frame clones and leaves some out. This repertoire shows 200,000 to 250,000 clones, about 87% found once; its top ten account for approximately 2.7%. Participant-reported clinical history was the basis for cohort assignment. Among Cohort 3 donors, those recovered had two negative PCRs, clearance, or symptom resolution. CDR1 is SGHTA, CDR2 FQGNSA, per germline. The CDR3 loop spans 15 amino acids. V was pared by 5 bases and J by 2 bases, with 7 bases of the junction left unmatched. The origin of this receptor is a woman under 40 who had recovered from COVID-19. The chain links TRBV7-2 to TRBJ2-7; 9 bases agree with TRBD1. The specimen was PBMCs or T cells enriched from blood (not recorded which). CDR3 amino acids: CASSPTGTGTYEQYF. The CDR3 DNA reads TGTGCCAGCAGCCCCACCGGGACAGGGACCTACGAGCAGTACTTC.